Below, 26 T cell receptor beta chains from the same sample are listed, as sequenced in a study of metastatic and nonmetastatic thyroid tumors. No treatment of any kind had been given to any patient before thyroid surgery. TCRdb re-called clones via MiXCR from the PCR reads. The table has approximately 20,000 clones, under 25% seen once. Sequencing used tumor tissue. The receptors stem from a male donor with papillary thyroid cancer or a benign thyroid nodule (not recorded which). Some clones in this sample may be carry-over from other donors' samples.

The chain is built from TRBV5-1 and TRBJ1-2, with 7 bases aligning to TRBD1. The length of the CDR3 is 15 residues. Germline V gives CDR1 SGHRS, CDR2 YFSETQ. J lost 4 bases, V lost 3 bases, and 9 bases had no gene match. Here the CDR3 DNA reads TGCGCCAGCAGCTCGGCCGGGACAGAACCCTATGGCTACACCTTC. This codes for CASSSAGTEPYGYTF. Looking up the rest from reference TRBV5-1 and TRBJ1-2 gives the full variable domain: KAGVTQTPRYLIKTRGQQVTLSCSPISGHRSVSWYQQTPGQGLQFLFEYFSETQRNKGNFPGRFSGRQFSNSRSEMNVSTLELGDSALYLCASSSAGTEPYGYTFGSGTRLTVV.

In this sample, this clone turned up many times. The chain joins TRBV20-1 to TRBJ2-1; TRBD2 agrees at 9 bases. Germline V gene lookup returns CDR1 DFQATT and CDR2 SNEGSKA (reference sequence). The CDR3 totals 14 residues. The V and J ends lost 3 bases and 4 bases, in that order; junction bases with no gene match: 4. As DNA, the CDR3 is TGCAGTGCTAGGACTAGCGGTGAATACAATGAGCAGTTCTTC. Residues: CSARTSGEYNEQFF.

This clone was counted only a few times. V and J are TRBV12-3 or TRBV12-4 and TRBJ1-2, with 8 bases that match TRBD1. Losses at the gene ends were 5 bases for V and 10 bases for J; bases not matched to a gene: 12. The CDR3 has 14 amino acids. The DNA of the CDR3 is TGTGCCAGCAGTCCAAGACAGGGGACACCCGACTACACCTTC. Protein product: CASSPRQGTPDYTF.

This clone was counted ten times or more. The chain joins TRBV5-6 to TRBJ2-5, with TRBD2 as a possible D gene (6 bases). This CDR3 comprises 15 residues. Germline V CDR1 and CDR2: SGHDT, YYEEEE. V was shortened by 0 bases and J by 4 bases, with 13 bases between the two germline ends. The CDR3: CASSLAFTSSETQYF. CDR3 nucleotides: TGTGCCAGCAGCTTGGCCTTTACTAGCTCAGAGACCCAGTACTTC.

This clone was seen only a few times. CDR3 protein: CASSLYRGHNEQYF. In DNA form, the CDR3 reads TGTGCCAGCAGTTTATACAGGGGGCACAACGAGCAGTACTTC. J is TRBJ2-7 and V is TRBV28, with 9 bases aligning to TRBD1. V was pared by 1 base and J by 5 bases, with 3 bases of the junction left unmatched. The CDR3 is 14 amino acids. Germline V gene data show CDR1 as MDHEN and CDR2 as SYDVKM.

The sample holds one count of this clone. The junction shows a germline mismatch at one end, possibly a read error. The rearrangement uses TRBV4-2 and TRBJ2-7; D not resolved. Germline CDR1 is LGHNA and CDR2 is YNFKEQ. This CDR3 comprises 14 residues. The CDR3 DNA is TGTGTCAGCAGCCAAGCACTTGATACCGACGAGCAGTACTTC. Amino acids: CVSSQALDTDEQYF.

In this sample, this clone turned up many times. The chain recombines TRBV11-2 with TRBJ2-1; D remains ambiguous. CDR3 length: 14 amino acids. CDR1 and CDR2 (germline): SGHAT, FQNNGV. Trimming removed 0 bases at V and 5 bases at J, with 8 bases between. CDR3 protein: CASSLDQANNEQFF. The CDR3 region has the DNA TGTGCCAGCAGCTTAGATCAGGCTAACAATGAGCAGTTCTTC.

This clone occurred many times. V usage is TRBV28 and J usage is TRBJ1-5; D uncertain. The germline V gene encodes CDR1 MDHEN and CDR2 SYDVKM. V was clipped by 10 bases and J by 7 bases, with 17 bases between them. There are 13 residues in the CDR3. The CDR3 here is CATSPGFSQPQHF. The CDR3 DNA reads TGTGCCACCTCGCCGGGGTTCTCCCAGCCCCAGCATTTT.

This clone was seen many times. The chain joins TRBV4-3 to TRBJ1-6; D is unresolved. The CDR3 runs to 13 residues. CDR1 is LGHNA, CDR2 YSLEER, per germline. V lost 5 bases, J lost 10 bases, and 12 bases lay in between. The CDR3 is CASSSSRESPLHF. The DNA for the CDR3 is TGCGCCAGCAGCTCCTCGAGGGAGTCACCCCTCCACTTT.

This clone showed up many times. The gene calls are TRBV11-1 and TRBJ1-6; D is possibly TRBD1 (5 bases). In germline, CDR1 is SGHAT, CDR2 FQDESV (reference sequence). Trimming took 1 base from V and 7 from J, leaving 14 bases between them. CDR3 length equals 16 residues. The CDR3 region is CASSLGWQGWNSPLHF. CDR3 in DNA: TGTGCCAGCAGCTTAGGGTGGCAGGGTTGGAATTCACCCCTCCACTTT. The full variable domain, completed using reference TRBV11-1 and TRBJ1-6, is EAEVAQSPRYKITEKSQAVAFWCDPISGHATLYWYRQILGQGPELLVQFQDESVVDDSQLPKDRFSAERLKGVDSTLKIQPAELGDSAMYLCASSLGWQGWNSPLHFGNGTRLTVT.

In this sample, this clone turned up a few times. The J gene is TRBJ2-3, the V gene TRBV28; D is ambiguous. Germline loops: CDR1 MDHEN, CDR2 SYDVKM. V was pared by 7 bases and J by 1 base, with 15 bases between. The CDR3 has 15 amino acids. In nucleotides, the CDR3 is TGTGCCAGCATCCCTCGTGGCAGTCGCACAGATACGCAGTATTTT. Amino acid sequence: CASIPRGSRTDTQYF.

This clone qualifies as medium-sized. The CDR3 region has the DNA TGTGCCAGCAGGGGAGCAGGGAAGGGGGGTTCTGGCTACACCTTC. It specifies CASRGAGKGGSGYTF. This chain links TRBV6-1 with TRBJ1-2, with D perhaps matching TRBD1 (6 bases). CDR1 and CDR2 (germline): MNHNS, SASEGT. The germline V and J ends were trimmed by 6 bases and 7 bases, with 21 bases remaining between them. The CDR3 totals 15 residues.

Sample share makes this clone medium-sized (0.01 to 0.1%). Other DNA sequences in the sample encode the same CDR3. The chain uses TRBV20-1 and TRBJ2-5, with 14 bases aligning to TRBD2. Trimming at V came to 5 bases and at J to 2 bases, leaving 4 bases not matched to a gene. CDR1 is DFQATT, CDR2 SNEGSKA, per germline (reference sequence). The CDR3 totals 15 residues. As DNA, the CDR3 is TGCAGTGCTCCCGGGACTAGCGGGGGTCAAGAGACCCAGTACTTC. Encoded protein: CSAPGTSGGQETQYF.

This clone appeared many times. The chain employs TRBV4-3 and TRBJ2-4, with unresolved D. Trimming took off 0 bases at V and 8 bases at J, with 17 bases between the two ends. Germline V gene lookup returns CDR1 LGHNA and CDR2 YSLEER. This CDR3 spans 16 amino acids. As DNA, the CDR3 is TGCGCCAGCAGCCAAGAGTTGGGCGACCGGGTAGACATTCAGTACTTC. It translates to CASSQELGDRVDIQYF.

This clone was observed a few times. The chain recombines TRBV19 with TRBJ2-7; D gene ambiguous. The CDR3 spans 13 residues. Trimming removed 5 bases at V and 3 bases at J, with 11 bases between. Per the germline V gene, CDR1 is LNHDA and CDR2 is SQIVND (reference sequence). This chain's CDR3 is CASSQQPYYEQYF. The DNA of the CDR3 is TGTGCCAGTAGTCAACAGCCTTACTACGAGCAGTACTTC.

This clone was seen many times. Here the CDR3 DNA reads TGTGCCAGCAGCCAAGAAGTCGGACAGCTGAATCAGCCCCAGCATTTT. This codes for CASSQEVGQLNQPQHF. This sequence joins TRBV4-2 and TRBJ1-5; the D gene is possibly TRBD1 (6 bases). The CDR3 contains 16 residues. Deletions cut 0 bases from V and 4 bases from J, with 13 bases between. Germline-derived CDR1 and CDR2 are LGHNA and YNFKEQ.

This clone was detected many times. The chain employs TRBV7-9 and TRBJ1-3; 9 bases fit TRBD1. Germline loops: CDR1 SEHNR, CDR2 FQNEAQ (reference sequence). The V and J ends lost 4 bases and 16 bases, in that order; junction bases with no gene match: 5. This CDR3 region has 11 residues. The CDR3 DNA reads TGTGCCAGCAGCTACGGGACAGGGTTTTATTTT. Its protein is CASSYGTGFYF.

The chain employs TRBV6-1 and TRBJ1-2; D gene ambiguous. Between the trimmed V and J ends, which lost 0 bases and 11 bases, there was a span of 10 bases. In germline, CDR1 is MNHNS, CDR2 SASEGT. The CDR3 covers 12 residues. DNA of the CDR3: TGTGCCAGCAGTGAAGCTAACTATTGTTACACCTTC. This encodes CASSEANYCYTF.

This clone was detected only a few times. The chain joins TRBV6-5 to TRBJ2-1, with TRBD2 matching over 10 bases. The V gene end was trimmed by 0 bases and the J gene end by 4 bases; junction bases not matched to a gene: 3. CDR3 length equals 16 residues. CDR1 is MNHEY and CDR2 is SVGAGI in the germline V gene. The CDR3 reads CASSYSPAGGYNEQFF. DNA for the CDR3: TGTGCCAGCAGTTACTCCCCAGCGGGGGGGTACAATGAGCAGTTCTTC.

This clone was counted between two and nine times. J is TRBJ2-1 and V is TRBV6-1, with 8 nucleotides matching TRBD2. Germline V gene data show CDR1 as MNHNS and CDR2 as SASEGT. V shed 2 bases, J shed 6 bases, and the junction held 6 bases outside the gene matches. The CDR3 runs 15 residues. CDR3 DNA sequence: TGTGCCAGCAGTGAACAAGCGGGAGCGGGCAATGAGCAGTTCTTC. Translated, it gives CASSEQAGAGNEQFF.

This clone was recorded many times. The CDR3 nucleotides are TGTGCCAGCTCCCGGGACAGCCCTATCTCTGGAAACACCATATATTTT. As protein: CASSRDSPISGNTIYF. The chain is built from TRBV18 and TRBJ1-3; 7 nucleotides agree with TRBD1. The V gene end was trimmed by 6 bases and the J gene end by 0 bases; junction bases not matched to a gene: 8. This CDR3 is built from 16 residues. Germline lookup yields CDR1 KGHSH and CDR2 LQKENI.

This clone was recorded many times. One end of the junction fails to match germline, which may point to a read error. This chain connects TRBV28 to TRBJ2-2; 10 nucleotides align to TRBD2. The length of the CDR3 is 17 residues. Germline loops: CDR1 MDHEN, CDR2 SYDVKM. The CDR3, as DNA: TGTGCCAGCAGTCAAGGAGCGGGAGGGCCGTACACCGGGGAGCTGTCTTTT. Translating it yields CASSQGAGGPYTGELSF. Filled out from reference TRBV28 and TRBJ2-2, the complete variable domain reads DVKVTQSSRYLVKRTGEKVFLECVQDMDHENMFWYRQDPGLGLRLIYFSYDVKMKEKGDIPEGYSVSREKKERFSLILESASTNQTSMYLCASSQGAGGPYTGELSFGEGSRLTVL.

This clone was counted at least ten times. The genes are TRBV6-1 and TRBJ2-7; 12 positions agree with TRBD2. The germline V gene has CDR1 MNHNS and CDR2 SASEGT. There are 16 residues in the CDR3. The J segment lost 3 bases and the V segment lost 2 bases, leaving 5 bases of the junction unmatched. CDR3 in amino acids: CASSEIGLAGFYEQYF. CDR3 nucleotides: TGTGCCAGCAGTGAAATCGGACTAGCGGGGTTCTACGAGCAGTACTTC.

This clone was detected ten times or more. The chain couples TRBV6-5 to TRBJ1-2; no definite D call. From germline, CDR1 is MNHEY and CDR2 SVGAGI. Trimming shortened V by 1 base and J by 7 bases, and 10 bases separated the two germline ends. There are 13 residues in the CDR3. The CDR3 DNA is TGTGCCAGCAGTTACTTAAAATTCTCTGGCTACACCTTC. Translated: CASSYLKFSGYTF.

The sample holds many counts of this clone. This chain connects TRBV2 to TRBJ1-2, with a tentative D call TRBD1 (5 bases). V lost 10 bases, J lost 2 bases, and 11 bases lay in between. Germline values: CDR1 SNHLY, CDR2 FYNNEI. The CDR3 contains 12 residues. Here the CDR3 DNA reads TGTGCCACCTCGACAGTAAACTATGGCTACACCTTC. As protein: CATSTVNYGYTF.

This clone has a count of ten or more. The chain uses TRBV9 and TRBJ2-6; D not certain. The CDR3 runs to 14 residues. In germline, CDR1 is SGDLS, CDR2 YYNGEE. V shed 2 bases and J shed 4 bases, with 7 bases lying between them. The CDR3 DNA follows: TGTGCCAGCAGCGTTACCTTGGGGGCCAACGTCCTGACTTTC. The encoded protein is CASSVTLGANVLTF.